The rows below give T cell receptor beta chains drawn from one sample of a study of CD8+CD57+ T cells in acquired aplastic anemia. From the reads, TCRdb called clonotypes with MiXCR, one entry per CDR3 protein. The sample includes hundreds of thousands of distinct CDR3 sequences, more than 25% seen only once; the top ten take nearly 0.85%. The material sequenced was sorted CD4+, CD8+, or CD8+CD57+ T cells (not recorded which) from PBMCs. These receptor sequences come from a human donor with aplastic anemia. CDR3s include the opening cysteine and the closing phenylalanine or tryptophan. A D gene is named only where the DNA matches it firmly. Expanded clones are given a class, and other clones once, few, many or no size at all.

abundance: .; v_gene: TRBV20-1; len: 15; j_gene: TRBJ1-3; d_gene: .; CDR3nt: TGCAGTGCTAGAGAAGAGGTTTTCTCTGGAAACACCATATATTTT; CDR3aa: CSAREEVFSGNTIYF
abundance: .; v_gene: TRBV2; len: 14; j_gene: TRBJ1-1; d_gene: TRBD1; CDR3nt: TGTGCCAGCAGCCAAGCAGGGGGGAACACTGAAGCTTTCTTT; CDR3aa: CASSQAGGNTEAFF
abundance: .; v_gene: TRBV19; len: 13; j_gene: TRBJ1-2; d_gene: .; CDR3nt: TGTGCCAGTAGGGCAGCTTCTAACTATGGCTACACCTTC; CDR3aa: CASRAASNYGYTF
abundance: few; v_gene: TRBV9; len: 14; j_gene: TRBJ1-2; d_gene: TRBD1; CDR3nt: TGTGCCAGCAGCCGCCCAGGGGGCGCCAATGGCTACACCTTC; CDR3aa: CASSRPGGANGYTF
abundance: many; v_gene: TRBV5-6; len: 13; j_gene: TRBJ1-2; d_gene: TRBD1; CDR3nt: TGTGCCAGCAGCTTACGACAGGGAGACGGCTACACCTTC; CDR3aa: CASSLRQGDGYTF
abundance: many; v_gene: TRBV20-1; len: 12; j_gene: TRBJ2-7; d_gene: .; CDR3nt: TGCAGTGGCGCGGGCAGAGCCTACGAGCAGTACTTC; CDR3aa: CSGAGRAYEQYF
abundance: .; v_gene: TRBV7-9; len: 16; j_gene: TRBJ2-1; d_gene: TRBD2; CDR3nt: TGTGCCAGCAGCTTCCAAGGGCTAGCGGGAGACAATGAGCAGTTCTTC; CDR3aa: CASSFQGLAGDNEQFF
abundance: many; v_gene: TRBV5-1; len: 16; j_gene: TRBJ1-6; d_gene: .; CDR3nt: TGCGCCAGCAGCTTGGAAGGGGCACACGATCGTTCACCCCTCCACTTT; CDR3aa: CASSLEGAHDRSPLHF
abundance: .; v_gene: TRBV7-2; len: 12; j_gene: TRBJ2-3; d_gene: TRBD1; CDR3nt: TGTGCCAGCAGCTTAGAGAGGGGGCAGGTGTACTTC; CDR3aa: CASSLERGQVYF
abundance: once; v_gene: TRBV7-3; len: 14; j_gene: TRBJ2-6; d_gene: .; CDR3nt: TGTGCCAGCAGCCCCAATCGGGGGGCCAACGTCCTGACTTTC; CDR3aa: CASSPNRGANVLTF